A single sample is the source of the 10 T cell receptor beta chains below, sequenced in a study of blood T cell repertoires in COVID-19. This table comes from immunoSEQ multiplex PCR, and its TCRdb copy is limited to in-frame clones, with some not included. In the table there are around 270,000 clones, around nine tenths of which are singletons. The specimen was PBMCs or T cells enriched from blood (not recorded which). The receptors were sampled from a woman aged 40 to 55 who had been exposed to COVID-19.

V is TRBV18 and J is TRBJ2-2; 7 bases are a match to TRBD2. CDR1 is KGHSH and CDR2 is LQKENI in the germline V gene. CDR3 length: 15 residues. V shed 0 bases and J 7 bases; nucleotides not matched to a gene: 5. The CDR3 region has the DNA TGTGCCAGCTCACCACCCCGACTAGCCTTCGGGGAGCTGTTTTTT. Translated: CASSPPRLAFGELFF.

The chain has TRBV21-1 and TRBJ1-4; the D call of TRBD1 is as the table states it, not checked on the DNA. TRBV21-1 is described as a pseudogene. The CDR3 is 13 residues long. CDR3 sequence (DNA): TGTGCCACAATCAGGGGGCGGAATGAAAAACTGTTTTTT. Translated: CATIRGRNEKLFF.

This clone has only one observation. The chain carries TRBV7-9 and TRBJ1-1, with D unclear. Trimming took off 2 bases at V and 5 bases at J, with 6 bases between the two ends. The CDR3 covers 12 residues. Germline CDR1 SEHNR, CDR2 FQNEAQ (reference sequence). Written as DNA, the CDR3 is TGTGCCAGCAGCTTATCCAGTACTGAAGCTTTCTTT. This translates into CASSLSSTEAFF.

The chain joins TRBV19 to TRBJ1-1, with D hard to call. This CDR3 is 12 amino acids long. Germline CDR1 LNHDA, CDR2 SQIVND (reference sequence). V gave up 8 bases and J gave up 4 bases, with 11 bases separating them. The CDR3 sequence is CASGYLATEAFF. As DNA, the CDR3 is TGTGCCAGTGGGTATCTAGCCACTGAAGCTTTCTTT.

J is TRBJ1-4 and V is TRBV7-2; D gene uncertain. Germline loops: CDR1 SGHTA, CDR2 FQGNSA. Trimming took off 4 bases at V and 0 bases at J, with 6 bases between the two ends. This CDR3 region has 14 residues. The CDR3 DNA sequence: TGTGCCAGCAGCTACCGGGCAACTAATGAAAAACTGTTTTTT. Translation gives CASSYRATNEKLFF.

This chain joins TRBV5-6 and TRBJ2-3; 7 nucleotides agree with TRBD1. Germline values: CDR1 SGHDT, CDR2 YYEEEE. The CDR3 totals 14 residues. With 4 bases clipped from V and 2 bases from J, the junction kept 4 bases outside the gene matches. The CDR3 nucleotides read TGTGCCAGCAGCGCGACAGGGAACACAGATACGCAGTATTTT. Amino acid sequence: CASSATGNTDTQYF.

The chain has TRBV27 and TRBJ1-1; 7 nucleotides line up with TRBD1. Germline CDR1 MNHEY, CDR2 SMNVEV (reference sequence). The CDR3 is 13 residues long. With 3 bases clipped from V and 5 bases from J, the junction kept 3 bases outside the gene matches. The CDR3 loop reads CASSFRTGTEAFF. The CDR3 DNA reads TGTGCCAGCAGTTTCCGGACAGGTACTGAAGCTTTCTTT.

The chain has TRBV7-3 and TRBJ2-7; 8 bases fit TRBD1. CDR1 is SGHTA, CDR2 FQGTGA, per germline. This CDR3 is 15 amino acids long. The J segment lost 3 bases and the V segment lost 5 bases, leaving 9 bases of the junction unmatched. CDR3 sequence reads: CASSPTGTGVYEQYF. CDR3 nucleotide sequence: TGTGCCAGCAGCCCTACCGGGACAGGCGTCTACGAGCAGTACTTC.

This CDR3 reads CASSVTGDRSYEQYF. The CDR3 nucleotides read TGTGCCAGCAGCGTGACAGGGGACCGGAGCTACGAGCAGTACTTC. The chain joins TRBV9 to TRBJ2-7; 8 bases fit TRBD1. Trimming at V came to 2 bases and at J to 3 bases, leaving 7 bases not matched to a gene. Germline-derived CDR1 and CDR2 are SGDLS and YYNGEE. The CDR3 runs to 15 residues.

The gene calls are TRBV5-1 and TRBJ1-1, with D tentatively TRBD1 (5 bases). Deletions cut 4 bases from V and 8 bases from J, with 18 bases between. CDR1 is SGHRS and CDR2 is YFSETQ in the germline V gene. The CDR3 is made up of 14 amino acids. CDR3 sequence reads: CASSMGLPRLEAFF. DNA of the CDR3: TGCGCCAGCAGCATGGGACTCCCAAGGTTAGAAGCTTTCTTT.